This TCR beta chain was recovered during a study of shared clonotypes between healthy human individuals. Healthy HIV-negative adults with no recent acute infections or vaccinations were recruited as donors. A remark on this clone: The antigen remains undetermined.

The repertoire was sequenced with immunoSEQ multiplex PCR; TCRdb's copy has only in-frame clones and lacks some. The sample records about a million clones, approximately 80% being singletons. Study results and limitations: In a handful of donors, about 5% of naive CD4 clonotypes appeared in common.

The TCR originated in a man between 18 and 29 years old in good health. Some clones in this sample may be carry-over from other donors' samples. Sequencing input: memory CD4+ T cells from PBMCs. Subset noted: CD45RA-negative fraction.

This CDR3 is CASSLSGSAGNEQFF. The DNA of the CDR3 is TGTGCCAGCAGCCTTAGCGGGAGCGCCGGCAATGAGCAGTTCTTC. The V and J genes are TRBV7-3 and TRBJ2-1, with TRBD2 identical over 9 bases. CDR1 and CDR2 from the germline V gene are SGHTA and FQGTGA. The CDR3 is 15 amino acids. The V segment lost 5 bases and the J segment 6 bases; nucleotides outside the gene matches: 8.